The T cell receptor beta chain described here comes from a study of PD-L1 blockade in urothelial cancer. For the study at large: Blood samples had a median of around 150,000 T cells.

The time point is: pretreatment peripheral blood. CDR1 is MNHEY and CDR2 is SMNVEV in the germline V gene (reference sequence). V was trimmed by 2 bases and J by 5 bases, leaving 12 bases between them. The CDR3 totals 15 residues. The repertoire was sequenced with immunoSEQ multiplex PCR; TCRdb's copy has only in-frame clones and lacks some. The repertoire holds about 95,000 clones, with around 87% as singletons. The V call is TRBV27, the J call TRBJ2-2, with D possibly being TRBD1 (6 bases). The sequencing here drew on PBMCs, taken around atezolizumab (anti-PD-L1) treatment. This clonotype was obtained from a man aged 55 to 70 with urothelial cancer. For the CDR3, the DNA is TGTGCCAGCAGTTTACGGGGCAGGGGTACCGGGGAGCTGTTTTTT. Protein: CASSLRGRGTGELFF.